The following is a T cell receptor beta chain sequence with its context. The sample belongs to a study of blood T cell repertoires in COVID-19. Clones were sequenced by immunoSEQ multiplex PCR, and TCRdb holds only the in-frame ones, with some missing. The sample includes 270,000 or so clones, roughly 88% of them seen just once. CDR3 length equals 13 residues. The V gene lost 6 bases and the J gene lost 8 bases, with 13 bases spanning the gap. Germline-derived CDR1 and CDR2 are MDHEN and SYDVKM. The sample consisted of PBMCs or T cells enriched from blood (not recorded which). The chain is built from TRBV28 and TRBJ1-4, with a possible D match to TRBD1 (5 bases). The sequence was collected from a woman aged 35 to 49 with acute COVID-19. DNA of the CDR3: TGTGCCAGCAGCCCGACAGTGGAGGAAAAACTGTTTTTT. This encodes CASSPTVEEKLFF.